This TCR delta chain originates from a study of gamma delta lymphoproliferative disorders and STAT genes. Across the whole study: For the delta chain, EuroClonality-NGS standard procedure was applied.

Sequencing used genomic DNA taken from PBMCs of patients and controls. Sequenced patients: median age roughly 65 years, a few males and about six females. TCRdb re-called clones from the multiplex PCR reads via CATT. This sample yields a few hundred delta-chain clones, of which less than 4.5% are seen a single time; 96% belongs to the top ten. This clone was counted between two and nine times. TCRdb's protein, taken from a much larger clone, differs from this DNA's translation at residue 7, likely owing to a read error; the protein displayed comes from the DNA. CDR1 and CDR2 from the germline V gene are GEAIGNYY and EKD. After removal of 4 bases from V and 0 bases from J, the junction contained 18 bases not matched to a gene. The CDR3 totals 19 residues.

This chain connects TRDV2 to TRDJ1; 8 bases align to TRDD3. This clonotype was sampled from a human donor with gamma-delta T-cell large granular lymphocyte leukemia. Sequences were obtained from blood. The CDR3 nucleotides are TGTGCCTGTGAACCACTGAGGGATACGGGATCAAACGACACCGATAAACTCATCTTT. As protein: CACEPLRDTGSNDTDKLIF.